The clone carrying this TCR beta chain was counted only a few times. The CDR3 has 17 residues. V lost 4 bases and J lost 5, with 24 bases in between. Germline V CDR1 and CDR2: SGDLS, YYNGEE. The data stem from a study of blood T cell repertoires in COVID-19. Study in general: Acute and convalescent COVID-19 specimens originated in the United States, Italy and Spain.

Per the original data handling: Counts of nucleated cells, estimated from reference gene primer amplification, were obtained. Sequencing was performed with immunoSEQ multiplex PCR; in TCRdb, only in-frame clones are kept and a portion is missing. D and trimming were read from the DNA, whereas the V and J calls and clone size are those reported in that table. The profile shows around 330,000 clones, around nine tenths of them singletons. Participant ages covered 18 to 89 years across about two dozen US areas. Grouping used clinical history reported by participants in a survey and questionnaire. Source material: PBMCs or T cells enriched from blood (not recorded which). The V call is TRBV9, the J call TRBJ1-1; D call uncertain. The clonotype comes from a woman in her thirties or forties who had recovered from COVID-19. For the CDR3, the DNA is TGTGCCAGCAGCCCTAGCCTACGGGCAGACTTTCTAACTGAAGCTTTCTTT. It is translated as CASSPSLRADFLTEAFF. Supplemented by reference TRBV9 and TRBJ1-1, the full variable domain reads DSGVTQTPKHLITATGQRVTLRCSPRSGDLSVYWYQQSLDQGLQFLIQYYNGEERAKGNILERFSAQQFPDLHSELNLSSLELGDSALYFCASSPSLRADFLTEAFFGQGTRLTVV.